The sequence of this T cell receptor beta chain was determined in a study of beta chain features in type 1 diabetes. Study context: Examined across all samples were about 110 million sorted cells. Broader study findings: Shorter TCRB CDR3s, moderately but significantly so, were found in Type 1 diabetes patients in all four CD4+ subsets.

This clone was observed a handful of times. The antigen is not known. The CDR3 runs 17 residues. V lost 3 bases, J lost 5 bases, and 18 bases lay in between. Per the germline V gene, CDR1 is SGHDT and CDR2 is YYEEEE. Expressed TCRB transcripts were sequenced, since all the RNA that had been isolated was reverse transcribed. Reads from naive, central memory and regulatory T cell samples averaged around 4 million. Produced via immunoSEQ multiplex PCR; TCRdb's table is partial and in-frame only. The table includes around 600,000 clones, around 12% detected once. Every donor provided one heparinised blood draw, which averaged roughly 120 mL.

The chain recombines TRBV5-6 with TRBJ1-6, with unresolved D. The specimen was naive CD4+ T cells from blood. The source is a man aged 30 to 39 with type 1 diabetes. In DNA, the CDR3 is TGTGCCAGCAGCTCCTTAAAGTCCCCGTCTCATAATTCACCCCTCCACTTT. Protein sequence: CASSSLKSPSHNSPLHF.